The 23 T cell receptor beta chains listed next were all sequenced from one sample in a study of blood T cell repertoires in COVID-19. Here immunoSEQ multiplex PCR was the method, and the copy in TCRdb shows in-frame clones only, minus some. Among 150,000 to 200,000 clones, approximately 86% were seen once, and the ten largest hold 6.5% to 9%. Input material: peripheral blood. Every receptor here comes from a woman between 40 and 55 years old with COVID-19, enrolled during active disease.

This clone appeared a single time. The chain couples TRBV15 to TRBJ2-5; possibly TRBD1 for D (6 bases). Germline CDR1 is LNHNV and CDR2 is YYDKDF (reference sequence). This CDR3 is built from 14 residues. The V end was cut by 2 bases, the J end by 5 bases, with 12 bases between. This CDR3 reads CATSRHRDMETQYF. The CDR3, as DNA: TGTGCCACCAGCAGACACCGGGACATGGAGACCCAGTACTTC.

This chain joins TRBV11-2 and TRBJ1-4; 11 nucleotides agree with TRBD1. The ends lost 5 bases at V and 7 bases at J; junction bases unmatched: 3. CDR1 and CDR2 from the germline V gene are SGHAT and FQNNGV. CDR3 size: 14 residues. This CDR3 reads CASSRDRGSEKLFF. As DNA, the CDR3 is TGTGCCAGCAGCCGGGACAGGGGGAGTGAAAAACTGTTTTTT.

The chain couples TRBV5-1 to TRBJ1-1; D is unclear. The CDR3 totals 13 residues. Trimming pared 0 bases from V and 3 bases from J, leaving 6 bases between. CDR1 and CDR2 (germline): SGHRS, YFSETQ. In DNA form, the CDR3 reads TGCGCCAGCAGCTTGGACGGTTACACTGAAGCTTTCTTT. Translation gives CASSLDGYTEAFF.

The chain recombines TRBV7-6 with TRBJ2-1; possible D gene TRBD1, 6 bases. The V gene lost 1 base and the J gene lost 4 bases, with 8 bases spanning the gap. The CDR3 totals 14 residues. CDR1 and CDR2 from the germline V gene are SGHVS and FNYEAQ. In nucleotides, the CDR3 is TGTGCCAGCAGCTTAGGGACAGCTTACAATGAGCAGTTCTTC. The encoded protein is CASSLGTAYNEQFF.

The V gene is TRBV2, the J gene TRBJ1-2, with a weak D call TRBD1 (6 bases). In germline, CDR1 is SNHLY, CDR2 FYNNEI. The CDR3 totals 13 residues. Trimming shortened V by 4 bases and J by 5 bases, and 11 bases separated the two germline ends. CDR3 region: CASSVDRLYGYTF. The CDR3 coding sequence is TGTGCCAGCAGTGTAGACAGGTTATATGGCTACACCTTC.

The chain is built from TRBV18 and TRBJ2-2, with D possibly TRBD2 on 6 matching bases. The ends were cut back, 3 bases at V and 5 bases at J, with 10 bases in the middle. The CDR3 spans 14 residues. Germline assignment: CDR1 KGHSH and CDR2 LQKENI. The CDR3 region is CASSPDYRTGELFF. CDR3 sequence (DNA): TGTGCCAGCTCACCGGACTACCGTACCGGGGAGCTGTTTTTT.

This clone has only a few counts. This chain uses TRBV7-9 with TRBJ1-4, with 9 bases lining up with TRBD1. V lost 4 bases to trimming and J lost 5 bases; unmatched junction nucleotides: 2. The CDR3 is 14 amino acids. CDR1 is SEHNR and CDR2 is FQNEAQ in the germline V gene (reference sequence). CDR3 residues: CASSSGTGNEKLFF. CDR3 nucleotide sequence: TGTGCCAGCAGCTCCGGGACAGGGAATGAAAAACTGTTTTTT.

The V call is TRBV19, the J call TRBJ1-3; D is unclear. V lost 6 bases and J lost 0, with 6 bases in between. In germline, CDR1 is LNHDA, CDR2 SQIVND (reference sequence). This CDR3 region has 13 residues. The CDR3 DNA reads TGTGCCAGTAGGATACACTCTGGAAACACCATATATTTT. Its translation is CASRIHSGNTIYF.

This rearrangement joins TRBV3-1 (or the pseudogene TRBV3-2) to TRBJ1-4, with D perhaps TRBD1 (6 bases). The CDR3 totals 14 residues. Trimming pared 3 bases from V and 5 bases from J, leaving 10 bases between. CDR1 and CDR2 from the germline V gene are LGHDT and YNNKEL (reference sequence). Here the CDR3 reads CASSHSGDNEKLFF. CDR3 coding DNA: TGTGCCAGCAGCCATTCAGGGGACAATGAAAAACTGTTTTTT.

This clone was seen a single time. This chain uses TRBV29-1 with TRBJ1-5; D is possibly TRBD1 (5 bases). CDR3 size: 13 residues. Germline CDR1 SQVTM, CDR2 ANQGSEA. Deletions cut 4 bases from V and 5 bases from J, with 12 bases between. CDR3: CSVGLGVDQPQHF. CDR3 sequence (DNA): TGCAGCGTTGGTTTAGGGGTTGATCAGCCCCAGCATTTT.

The chain is built from TRBV11-2 and TRBJ1-1; TRBD1 aligns across 7 bases. The CDR3 spans 12 residues. V was clipped by 7 bases and J by 1 base; unmatched bases: 0. Germline V gives CDR1 SGHAT, CDR2 FQNNGV. CDR3 nucleotide sequence: TGTGCCAGCACAGGGGGGAACACTGAAGCTTTCTTT. Protein product: CASTGGNTEAFF.

J is TRBJ2-2 and V is TRBV18, with D possibly TRBD1 on 5 matching bases. V lost 5 bases, J lost 1 base, and 8 bases lay in between. In germline, CDR1 is KGHSH, CDR2 LQKENI. This CDR3 spans 14 amino acids. The CDR3 is CASSGAWNTGELFF. In nucleotides, the CDR3 is TGTGCCAGCTCAGGGGCGTGGAACACCGGGGAGCTGTTTTTT.

This chain uses TRBV4-1 with TRBJ2-2; D might be TRBD2 (6 bases). Trimming cost V 4 bases and J 6 bases, with 24 bases left between them. Looked up from germline, CDR1 is MGHRA and CDR2 is YSYEKL. The CDR3 loop spans 18 amino acids. DNA for the CDR3: TGCGCCAGCAGCCCATCAATCGTGGGACTGGCTTGGGCCGGGGAGCTGTTTTTT. Translation: CASSPSIVGLAWAGELFF.

This clone showed up just once. V usage is TRBV7-9 and J usage is TRBJ1-1, with no clear D. The V gene's germline CDR1 is SEHNR and CDR2 FQNEAQ (reference sequence). The ends were cut back, 5 bases at V and 5 bases at J, with 18 bases in the middle. The CDR3 contains 15 residues. The CDR3 region is CASSPPSGGKTEAFF. The CDR3 DNA reads TGTGCCAGCAGCCCCCCGTCCGGAGGGAAAACTGAAGCTTTCTTT.

The rearrangement uses TRBV30 and TRBJ2-6; TRBD1 aligns across 11 bases. The CDR3 has 15 amino acids. Germline trimming cut 7 bases from V and 4 bases from J; bases unmatched to any gene: 6. Germline V gives CDR1 GTSNPN, CDR2 SVGIG (reference sequence). CDR3 in amino acids: CAFGQGAGGANVLTF. The CDR3 DNA follows: TGTGCCTTCGGACAGGGGGCGGGAGGGGCCAACGTCCTGACTTTC.

This clone was seen just once. The J gene is TRBJ2-2, the V gene TRBV19; D is possibly TRBD1 (6 bases). The CDR3 is 16 amino acids. The V gene's germline CDR1 is LNHDA and CDR2 SQIVND (reference sequence). With 6 bases removed from V and 0 bases from J, the gap between germline ends came to 14 bases. CDR3 region: CASRWGAGANTGELFF. As DNA, the CDR3 is TGTGCCAGTAGATGGGGTGCAGGGGCGAACACCGGGGAGCTGTTTTTT.

The gene calls are TRBV5-1 and TRBJ2-5, with TRBD2 matching over 8 bases. Germline-derived CDR1 and CDR2 are SGHRS and YFSETQ. V was pared by 5 bases and J by 2 bases, with 2 bases of the junction left unmatched. The CDR3 has 13 amino acids. CDR3 nucleotide sequence: TGCGCCAGCAGTCCGGGGGGGCAAGAGACCCAGTACTTC. Amino acids: CASSPGGQETQYF.

The chain combines TRBV5-5 with TRBJ2-6; no clear D. The CDR3 has 17 residues. The V end lost 5 bases, the J end lost 0 bases, and 15 bases lay between the germline ends. Germline V gene lookup returns CDR1 SGHKS and CDR2 YYEKEE (reference sequence). CDR3 DNA sequence: TGTGCCAGCAGTACTACCCCGGTGAACTCTGGGGCCAACGTCCTGACTTTC. Its translation: CASSTTPVNSGANVLTF.

CDR3 sequence: CASSFGLDPFF. CDR3 DNA sequence: TGTGCCAGCAGCTTCGGACTAGATCCGTTCTTC. The chain is built from TRBV5-6 and TRBJ2-1; 7 bases line up with TRBD2. CDR3 length: 11 amino acids. In germline, CDR1 is SGHDT, CDR2 YYEEEE. The V and J ends lost 2 bases and 15 bases, in that order; junction bases with no gene match: 5.

This rearrangement joins TRBV14 to TRBJ1-3; D is uncertain. Trimming shortened V by 4 bases and J by 0 bases, and 10 bases separated the two germline ends. This CDR3 comprises 15 residues. Germline CDR1 reads SGHDN; CDR2 reads FVKESK. CDR3 amino acids: CASSPLHGSGNTIYF. The CDR3 DNA follows: TGTGCCAGCAGCCCCCTGCACGGCTCTGGAAACACCATATATTTT.

The J gene is TRBJ1-3, the V gene TRBV14; D remains ambiguous. The CDR3 runs to 15 residues. CDR1 is SGHDN, CDR2 FVKESK, per germline. V gave up 2 bases and J gave up 4 bases, with 12 bases separating them. The CDR3 region has the DNA TGTGCCAGCAGCCAAACTAGAGTCCCCGGAAACACCATATATTTT. Amino acids: CASSQTRVPGNTIYF.

V is TRBV3-1 (or the pseudogene TRBV3-2) and J is TRBJ2-2; TRBD2 agrees at 9 bases. The CDR3 is made up of 14 amino acids. Per the germline V gene, CDR1 is LGHDT and CDR2 is YNNKEL (reference sequence). The J segment lost 6 bases and the V segment lost 4 bases, leaving 3 bases of the junction unmatched. This chain's CDR3 is CASSPGLAPGELFF. CDR3 coding DNA: TGTGCCAGCAGCCCGGGACTAGCCCCCGGGGAGCTGTTTTTT.

The rearrangement uses TRBV6-5 and TRBJ2-2, with TRBD2 identical over 13 bases. Trimming cost V 8 bases and J 7 bases; bases outside gene matches: 7. Germline assignment: CDR1 MNHEY and CDR2 SVGAGI. This CDR3 comprises 15 residues. Here the CDR3 reads CASGPGLAGVGELFF. The CDR3, as DNA: TGTGCCAGCGGTCCAGGACTAGCGGGAGTCGGGGAGCTGTTTTTT.